Below are 32 T cell receptor beta chains sequenced from a single sample in a study of T-cell reconstitution after alpha-beta-depleted transplantation in children. Construction of the TCRbeta library involved unique molecular identifiers. TCRdb recomputed calls from the PCR reads with MiXCR, one row per CDR3 protein. The sample includes some 550,000 distinct CDR3 sequences, 15% to 20% of them seen just once. The sample in question was PBMCs from the stem cell graft donor, obtained from the stem cell graft. These TCRs come from a human donor who donated a stem cell graft to a child with acute lymphoblastic leukemia.

The chain employs TRBV6-1 and TRBJ1-1; weak D call: TRBD1 (5 bases). The CDR3 has 13 amino acids. The germline gives CDR1 MNHNS, CDR2 SASEGT. V lost 7 bases and J lost 3, with 12 bases in between. The CDR3 nucleotides are TGTGCCAGCATAAGGGGCCTGGACACTGAAGCTTTCTTT. This sequence encodes CASIRGLDTEAFF.

Regarding this clonotype: Since the CDR3 does not end with the conserved phenylalanine or tryptophan, this likely comes from a read error. The chain links TRBV11-3 to TRBJ2-4, with D perhaps matching TRBD1 (5 bases). Per germline, CDR1 SGHNT and CDR2 YENEEA. This CDR3 has 13 residues. The germline V and J ends were trimmed by 1 base and 5 bases, with 6 bases remaining between them. The CDR3 region has the DNA TGTGCCAGCAGCTTAGGCAGGGAAAACATTCAGTACTCC. It specifies CASSLGRENIQYS.

The chain links TRBV12-3 or TRBV12-4 to TRBJ1-2; D is possibly TRBD1 (5 bases). V dropped 4 bases and J dropped 1 base, with 19 bases sitting between them. The CDR3 has 17 amino acids. DNA for the CDR3: TGTGCCAGCAGTTCTATAATAGGGGTCGCTTTTAACTATGGCTACACCTTC. Amino acids: CASSSIIGVAFNYGYTF.

This clonotype was observed many times. V and J are TRBV5-1 and TRBJ2-3; D gene unclear. The CDR3 loop spans 14 amino acids. Trimming stripped 4 bases from V and 4 bases from J, with 13 bases between. From germline, CDR1 is SGHRS and CDR2 YFSETQ. CDR3 bases: TGCGCCAGCAGCCGAACCTTCTTCGCAGATACGCAGTATTTT. Translating it yields CASSRTFFADTQYF.

This clonotype was picked up a small number of times. The genes are TRBV4-1 and TRBJ2-1; D is ambiguous. Per germline, CDR1 MGHRA and CDR2 YSYEKL. The CDR3 has 16 amino acids. V gave up 4 bases and J gave up 0 bases, with 13 bases separating them. The CDR3, as DNA: TGCGCCAGCAGCCCATCCCACTTGAGCTCCTACAATGAGCAGTTCTTC. It is translated as CASSPSHLSSYNEQFF.

The chain uses TRBV6-2 or TRBV6-3 and TRBJ1-1, with D perhaps TRBD1 (5 bases). The CDR3 contains 14 residues. V was cut by 5 bases and J by 4 bases, with 14 bases left in between. Germline V lookup: CDR1 MNHEY, CDR2 SVGEGT. Written as DNA, the CDR3 is TGTGCCAGCAGTGGGACCGCTGGGGGCACTGAAGCTTTCTTT. It translates to CASSGTAGGTEAFF.

This sequence joins TRBV10-3 and TRBJ2-7; D not certain. The CDR3 is 14 residues long. CDR1 ENHRY and CDR2 SYGVKD come from the germline V gene. Trimming stripped 3 bases from V and 2 bases from J, with 11 bases between. CDR3 sequence (DNA): TGTGCCATCAGTGACCCGGCAGATACCTACGAGCAGTACTTC. Protein product: CAISDPADTYEQYF.

In this sample, this clonotype turned up a few times. This rearrangement joins TRBV4-1 to TRBJ1-5, with a possible D match to TRBD1 (6 bases). CDR3 size: 14 residues. From germline, CDR1 is MGHRA and CDR2 YSYEKL. The V end was cut by 1 base, the J end by 4 bases, with 8 bases between. The CDR3 loop reads CASSQVTGNQPQHF. Written as DNA, the CDR3 is TGCGCCAGCAGCCAAGTAACAGGGAATCAGCCCCAGCATTTT.

This chain connects TRBV12-3 or TRBV12-4 to TRBJ2-7; D might be TRBD1 (6 bases). The V end lost 8 bases, the J end lost 0 bases, and 11 bases lay between the germline ends. This CDR3 is built from 13 residues. DNA of the CDR3: TGTGCCAGCGCCTCAGGGGTCTCCTACGAGCAGTACTTC. The encoded protein is CASASGVSYEQYF.

A few counts support this clonotype. The chain has TRBV7-9 and TRBJ2-7, with 9 bases that match TRBD2. There are 14 residues in the CDR3. CDR1 SEHNR and CDR2 FQNEAQ come from the germline V gene (reference sequence). V shed 4 bases, J shed 3 bases, and the junction held 4 bases outside the gene matches. CDR3 loop: CASSSGTSIYEQYF. The DNA for the CDR3 is TGTGCCAGCAGCTCCGGGACTAGCATCTACGAGCAGTACTTC.

This clonotype was counted a few times. V and J are TRBV24-1 and TRBJ1-1, with TRBD1 identical over 7 bases. J was trimmed by 1 base and V by 12 bases; bases with no gene match: 7. The CDR3 runs to 13 residues. Per germline, CDR1 KGHDR and CDR2 SFDVKD. CDR3: CASRDRQNTEAFF. CDR3 DNA: TGTGCCTCCCGGGACAGACAGAACACTGAAGCTTTCTTT.

The rearrangement joins TRBV27 to TRBJ2-3; 10 bases line up with TRBD1. This CDR3 is built from 15 residues. Looked up from germline, CDR1 is MNHEY and CDR2 is SMNVEV (reference sequence). V shed 6 bases, J shed 5 bases, and the junction held 8 bases outside the gene matches. For the CDR3, the DNA is TGTGCCAGCAGCCCACGGGACAGGGGTATAGATACGCAGTATTTT. Protein: CASSPRDRGIDTQYF.

The CDR3 coding sequence is TGCAGCGTTGGCCTGGGACAAATCTATGGCTACACCTTC. Its protein product is CSVGLGQIYGYTF. The chain has TRBV29-1 and TRBJ1-2; TRBD1 is a possible D gene (6 bases). CDR3 size: 13 residues. Germline V lookup: CDR1 SQVTM, CDR2 ANQGSEA. Trimming stripped 4 bases from V and 4 bases from J, with 13 bases between. Together with reference TRBV29-1 and TRBJ1-2, the CDR3 gives the full variable domain: SAVISQKPSRDICQRGTSLTIQCQVDSQVTMMFWYRQQPGQSLTLIATANQGSEATYESGFVIDKFPISRPNLTFSTLTVSNMSPEDSSIYLCSVGLGQIYGYTFGSGTRLTVV.

In its sample, this clonotype was seen a few times. CDR3 sequence (DNA): TGTGCCAGCAGGTTCCACGGGGGGCAGGGACAACTTTATCAGCCCCAGCATTTT. Residues: CASRFHGGQGQLYQPQHF. The chain combines TRBV6-1 with TRBJ1-5; TRBD1 might be the D (6 bases). V lost 6 bases, J lost 5 bases, and 26 bases lay in between. The CDR3 covers 18 residues. CDR1 and CDR2 (germline): MNHNS, SASEGT.

This chain uses TRBV5-5 with TRBJ2-7, with 8 bases lining up with TRBD1. The CDR3 has 14 amino acids. Per germline, CDR1 SGHKS and CDR2 YYEKEE (reference sequence). Germline trimming cut 4 bases from V and 2 bases from J; bases unmatched to any gene: 5. DNA for the CDR3: TGTGCCAGCAGCCAGGACAGGGAGACCTACGAGCAGTACTTC. Translated, it gives CASSQDRETYEQYF.

J is TRBJ2-7 and V is TRBV4-1; 11 bases map to TRBD2. Germline CDR1 MGHRA, CDR2 YSYEKL. J was trimmed by 7 bases and V by 0 bases; bases with no gene match: 8. The CDR3 totals 16 residues. The CDR3 loop reads CASSQEATSGAGEQYF. The DNA for the CDR3 is TGCGCCAGCAGCCAAGAGGCGACTAGCGGGGCGGGTGAGCAGTACTTC.

This clonotype came up a few times. The rearrangement links TRBV12-3 or TRBV12-4 to TRBJ1-5, with TRBD1 matching over 7 bases. The CDR3 covers 15 residues. After removal of 1 base from V and 3 bases from J, the junction contained 3 bases not matched to a gene. The DNA of the CDR3 is TGTGCCAGCAGTTTAGACAGGGGTAACAATCAGCCCCAGCATTTT. Amino acids: CASSLDRGNNQPQHF.

This clonotype has more than one count but fewer than ten. V usage is TRBV12-3 or TRBV12-4 and J usage is TRBJ2-7; the match to TRBD2 covers 10 bases. Trimming removed 2 bases from V and 4 bases from J; junction bases left unmatched: 11. The CDR3 covers 17 residues. CDR3 DNA sequence: TGTGCCAGCAGTTTACGACTAGCGGGCGGTCTGGGATACGAGCAGTACTTC. Residues: CASSLRLAGGLGYEQYF.

This chain links TRBV15 with TRBJ1-4; perhaps TRBD1 as D (5 bases). Germline CDR1 LNHNV, CDR2 YYDKDF (reference sequence). Trimming took 3 bases from V and 0 from J, leaving 5 bases between them. The CDR3 length is 14 residues. The DNA for the CDR3 is TGTGCCACCAGCAGGACAGCAACTAATGAAAAACTGTTTTTT. Protein product: CATSRTATNEKLFF.

The chain links TRBV30 to TRBJ1-2; possibly TRBD1 for D (5 bases). CDR1 and CDR2 from the germline V gene are GTSNPN and SVGIG (reference sequence). This CDR3 has 15 amino acids. The V gene lost 4 bases and the J gene lost 0 bases, with 15 bases spanning the gap. The CDR3 reads CAWTKQDLTNYGYTF. The DNA of the CDR3 is TGTGCCTGGACCAAACAGGACCTAACTAACTATGGCTACACCTTC.

The table lists this clonotype with a few counts. This chain uses TRBV12-3 or TRBV12-4 with TRBJ1-1; 7 bases line up with TRBD1. V was clipped by 0 bases and J by 4 bases; unmatched bases: 2. CDR3 length equals 14 residues. Here the CDR3 DNA reads TGTGCCAGCAGTTTAGCAGGGGGCTCCACTGAAGCTTTCTTT. Amino acid sequence: CASSLAGGSTEAFF.

The chain combines TRBV5-1 with TRBJ1-1, with D maybe TRBD1 (5 bases). V was trimmed by 3 bases and J by 4 bases, leaving 16 bases between them. The CDR3 spans 15 residues. Looked up from germline, CDR1 is SGHRS and CDR2 is YFSETQ. CDR3 residues: CASSSKAPGRTEAFF. CDR3 DNA: TGCGCCAGCAGCTCCAAGGCCCCGGGGCGCACTGAAGCTTTCTTT.

The chain recombines TRBV5-1 with TRBJ1-1; a weak D match, TRBD1 (5 bases). There are 11 residues in the CDR3. Germline CDR1 reads SGHRS; CDR2 reads YFSETQ. V was cut by 2 bases and J by 10 bases, with 9 bases left in between. The CDR3 DNA follows: TGCGCCAGCAGCTTTTACGGGGGAGCTTTCTTT. Protein product: CASSFYGGAFF.

This clonotype was counted between two and nine times. The chain links TRBV7-8 to TRBJ2-3, with TRBD2 matching 14 bases. Germline CDR1 SGHVS, CDR2 FQNEAQ. The CDR3 contains 19 residues. Losses at the gene ends were 3 bases for V and 0 bases for J; bases not matched to a gene: 8. The CDR3 loop is CASSFDRRTSGRSTDTQYF. The CDR3 bases are TGTGCCAGCAGCTTCGATAGACGGACTAGCGGGAGGAGCACAGATACGCAGTATTTT.

The CDR3 DNA reads TGCAGTGCTAGAGTACCAAGGGACACCGCTAATCAGCCCCAGCATTTT. It specifies CSARVPRDTANQPQHF. J is TRBJ1-5 and V is TRBV20-1, with D possibly matching TRBD1 (6 bases). CDR1 and CDR2 from the germline V gene are DFQATT and SNEGSKA (reference sequence). The CDR3 runs to 16 residues. Trimming pared 1 base from V and 4 bases from J, leaving 17 bases between.

Here the CDR3 reads CASSMYGGRNYGYTF. The CDR3 DNA sequence: TGTGCCAGTAGTATGTACGGGGGTAGAAACTATGGCTACACCTTC. The gene calls are TRBV19 and TRBJ1-2; a weak D match, TRBD1 (5 bases). V was trimmed by 3 bases and J by 2 bases, leaving 13 bases between them. Germline CDR1 reads LNHDA; CDR2 reads SQIVND (reference sequence). This CDR3 has 15 amino acids.

V gene TRBV5-1 combines with J gene TRBJ1-4; D call uncertain. Trimming removed 5 bases at V and 5 bases at J, with 10 bases between. Germline values: CDR1 SGHRS, CDR2 YFSETQ. The CDR3 covers 13 residues. The CDR3 protein is CASRLRVNEKLFF. The CDR3 DNA is TGCGCCAGCAGGTTAAGGGTGAATGAAAAACTGTTTTTT. Full variable domain (remainder filled in from reference TRBV5-1 and TRBJ1-4): KAGVTQTPRYLIKTRGQQVTLSCSPISGHRSVSWYQQTPGQGLQFLFEYFSETQRNKGNFPGRFSGRQFSNSRSEMNVSTLELGDSALYLCASRLRVNEKLFFGSGTQLSVL.

This clonotype was counted between two and nine times. The chain combines TRBV12-3 or TRBV12-4 with TRBJ1-4; D is uncertain. The V end was cut by 6 bases, the J end by 4 bases, with 12 bases between. There are 14 residues in the CDR3. CDR3 sequence reads: CASREGEDNEKLFF. The CDR3 nucleotides are TGTGCCAGCAGGGAAGGAGAGGATAATGAAAAACTGTTTTTT.

The genes are TRBV7-8 and TRBJ2-7, with TRBD2 as a possible D gene (6 bases). The CDR3 sequence is 13 residues long. Germline V gene sequence: CDR1 SGHVS, CDR2 FQNEAQ. Trimming removed 2 bases from V and 5 bases from J, with 10 bases in between. The chain's CDR3 is CASSLYAGNEQYF. The CDR3 DNA is TGTGCCAGCAGCTTATACGCGGGAAACGAGCAGTACTTC.

Only a few counts were recorded for this clonotype. The genes are TRBV27 and TRBJ1-1; a possible D gene is TRBD1 (5 bases). V was shortened by 4 bases and J by 7 bases, with 10 bases between the two germline ends. This CDR3 is 12 amino acids long. Germline CDR1 reads MNHEY; CDR2 reads SMNVEV (reference sequence). CDR3 residues: CASSSRQSEAFF. DNA for the CDR3: TGTGCCAGCAGTTCCCGACAGAGTGAAGCTTTCTTT.

The chain employs TRBV18 and TRBJ1-5, with D tentatively TRBD1 (5 bases). There are 15 residues in the CDR3. V gave up 2 bases and J gave up 2 bases, with 10 bases separating them. CDR1 and CDR2 from the germline V gene are KGHSH and LQKENI. The CDR3 DNA reads as TGTGCCAGCTCACCAACGGGGGACCGCAATCAGCCCCAGCATTTT. This translates into CASSPTGDRNQPQHF.

This clonotype was detected a few times. V is TRBV20-1 and J is TRBJ1-1; D ambiguous. In germline, CDR1 is DFQATT, CDR2 SNEGSKA (reference sequence). Trimming removed 0 bases at V and 6 bases at J, with 8 bases between. The CDR3 is 12 residues long. The CDR3 coding sequence is TGCAGTGCTAGAGATCACCCCCCTGAAGCTTTCTTT. Residues: CSARDHPPEAFF.